The 14 T cell receptor beta chains below all came from one sample that was sequenced in a study of T cells in Graves' hyperthyroidism and ophthalmopathy. There were TCR beta CDR3 regions amplified from RNA transcripts. Researchers ran a first-round RT-PCR on the TCR CDR3 using the HTBI primer set. TCRdb re-analysed the multiplex PCR reads in MiXCR, keeping a single row per CDR3 protein. Of some 740,000 distinct CDR3 sequences listed, roughly 15% were seen once; the top ten hold roughly 10%. Input material: blood. These receptors all come from a woman between 18 and 30 years old with Graves' hyperthyroidism.

The chain joins TRBV7-2 to TRBJ2-3; D gene uncertain. Germline V lookup: CDR1 SGHTA, CDR2 FQGNSA. V shed 6 bases and J shed 0 bases, with 31 bases lying between them. The CDR3 sequence is 21 residues long. As DNA, the CDR3 is TGTGCCAGCAGTCATCCTGCCGGCCTAGGCCCTTATCGTCCTAGCACAGATACGCAGTATTTT. Translated: CASSHPAGLGPYRPSTDTQYF.

This clonotype was observed a handful of times. The chain carries TRBV7-2 and TRBJ2-7; D tentatively reads TRBD1 or TRBD2 (5 bases each). From germline, CDR1 is SGHTA and CDR2 FQGNSA. Trimming removed 1 base at V and 4 bases at J, with 20 bases between. The length of the CDR3 is 17 residues. CDR3 sequence (DNA): TGTGCCAGCAGCTTAGGAGGCAGGGAGAAGGGCGGTTACGAGCAGTACTTC. This encodes CASSLGGREKGGYEQYF. The full variable domain, its missing parts supplied by reference TRBV7-2 and TRBJ2-7, is GAGVSQSPSNKVTEKGKDVELRCDPISGHTALYWYRQSLGQGLEFLIYFQGNSAPDKSGLPSDRFSAERTGGSVSTLTIQRTQQEDSAVYLCASSLGGREKGGYEQYFGPGTRLTVT.

This clonotype was recorded many times. The chain employs TRBV20-1 and TRBJ2-1; D not certain. Germline V gene lookup returns CDR1 DFQATT and CDR2 SNEGSKA (reference sequence). V was shortened by 3 bases and J by 7 bases, with 7 bases between the two germline ends. This CDR3 has 11 amino acids. CDR3 DNA: TGCAGTGCTAGCGGTCCTAATGAGCAGTTCTTC. This gives the protein CSASGPNEQFF.

The V and J genes are TRBV5-6 and TRBJ2-5, with a possible D match to TRBD2 (5 bases). Germline values: CDR1 SGHDT, CDR2 YYEEEE. The CDR3 has 15 residues. V was pared by 0 bases and J by 1 base, with 10 bases between. DNA of the CDR3: TGTGCCAGCAGCTTGGTGATTCGGGGCCAAGAGACCCAGTACTTC. Translating gives CASSLVIRGQETQYF.

The table lists this clonotype with a few counts. The genes are TRBV20-1 and TRBJ2-3, with unresolved D. The CDR3 runs 13 residues. Trimming left V 4 bases short and J 2 bases short, with 10 bases between. Germline lookup yields CDR1 DFQATT and CDR2 SNEGSKA (reference sequence). The CDR3 nucleotides read TGCAGTGCTACTATGTCTATCACAGATACGCAGTATTTT. As protein: CSATMSITDTQYF.

This clonotype has ten or more counts. The chain joins TRBV6-1 to TRBJ2-7, with TRBD2 as a possible D gene (6 bases). With 3 bases removed from V and 2 bases from J, the gap between germline ends came to 14 bases. The germline V gene has CDR1 MNHNS and CDR2 SASEGT. The CDR3 length is 15 residues. CDR3 coding DNA: TGTGCCAGCAGTGATGCGGGAATGTGGACCTACGAGCAGTACTTC. Translating it yields CASSDAGMWTYEQYF.

This clonotype showed up many times. V usage is TRBV6-2 or TRBV6-3 and J usage is TRBJ2-7; 11 nucleotides match TRBD2. V shed 6 bases and J 7 bases; nucleotides not matched to a gene: 8. Germline V lookup: CDR1 MNHEY, CDR2 SVGEGT. This CDR3 is built from 14 residues. The CDR3 here is CASSGTSGNLEQYF. CDR3 sequence (DNA): TGTGCCAGCAGCGGGACTAGCGGAAACCTTGAGCAGTACTTC.

This clonotype was seen repeatedly, ten times or more. This chain joins TRBV27 and TRBJ1-2, with a possible D match to TRBD1 (5 bases). V lost 6 bases, J lost 8 bases, and 19 bases lay in between. Germline V gives CDR1 MNHEY, CDR2 SMNVEV (reference sequence). The CDR3 loop spans 14 amino acids. The CDR3, as DNA: TGTGCCAGCAGCCCAACCCTCGGGGGGGTGGGCTACACCTTC. This translates into CASSPTLGGVGYTF.

Ten or more counts support this clonotype. The V gene is TRBV2, the J gene TRBJ1-1; D remains unclear. The V end was cut by 7 bases, the J end by 1 base, with 13 bases between. This CDR3 is built from 14 residues. Germline lookup yields CDR1 SNHLY and CDR2 FYNNEI. CDR3 DNA: TGTGCCAGCACCGGGTTTGGCGGGAACACTGAAGCTTTCTTT. Its protein product is CASTGFGGNTEAFF.

About this clonotype itself: At one of its ends the junction is not consistent with the germline gene, which may arise from a read error. The genes are TRBV25-1 and TRBJ1-3; unclear D gene. The CDR3 is made up of 16 amino acids. Germline V gene sequence: CDR1 MGHDK, CDR2 SYGVNS. Here the CDR3 reads CASSEYPSPSGNTTYF. As DNA, the CDR3 is TGTGCCAGCAGTGAATATCCCTCACCATCTGGAAACACCACATATTTT.

This clonotype was counted ten times or more. The chain employs TRBV11-2 and TRBJ2-5; D tentatively reads TRBD1 or TRBD2 (7 bases each). Germline CDR1 and CDR2: SGHAT and FQNNGV. This CDR3 spans 15 amino acids. The germline V and J ends were trimmed by 3 bases and 3 bases, with 14 bases remaining between them. The CDR3 spells CASSLAGGREETQYF. DNA of the CDR3: TGTGCCAGCAGCTTGGCAGGGGGGAGGGAAGAGACCCAGTACTTC. The whole variable domain, filled in from reference TRBV11-2 and TRBJ2-5, reads EAGVAQSPRYKIIEKRQSVAFWCNPISGHATLYWYQQILGQGPKLLIQFQNNGVVDDSQLPKDRFSAERLKGVDSTLKIQPAKLEDSAVYLCASSLAGGREETQYFGPGTRLLVL.

The chain links TRBV15 to TRBJ2-6; D may be TRBD2 (5 bases). V dropped 0 bases and J dropped 1 base, with 10 bases sitting between them. Germline assignment: CDR1 LNHNV and CDR2 YYDKDF (reference sequence). This CDR3 has 17 amino acids. The DNA of the CDR3 is TGTGCCACCAGCAGAGAAGGATCGGGATCTGGGGCCAACGTCCTGACTTTC. It specifies CATSREGSGSGANVLTF.

Only a few counts were recorded for this clonotype. The V gene is TRBV28, the J gene TRBJ2-6; TRBD1 is a possible D gene (6 bases). The CDR3 has 15 residues. Germline assignment: CDR1 MDHEN and CDR2 SYDVKM. Trimming removed 9 bases from V and 0 bases from J, with 12 bases in between. In DNA form, the CDR3 reads TGTGCCAGTGTTTCACAGGGCTCTGGGGCCAACGTCCTGACTTTC. It translates to CASVSQGSGANVLTF.

This clonotype appeared many times. The chain joins TRBV18 to TRBJ2-4; unclear D gene. V shed 2 bases and J shed 8 bases, with 10 bases lying between them. CDR3 size: 13 residues. Germline assignment: CDR1 KGHSH and CDR2 LQKENI. This chain's CDR3 is CASSPGPRDIQYF. The CDR3 coding sequence is TGTGCCAGCTCACCAGGCCCCCGGGACATTCAGTACTTC.